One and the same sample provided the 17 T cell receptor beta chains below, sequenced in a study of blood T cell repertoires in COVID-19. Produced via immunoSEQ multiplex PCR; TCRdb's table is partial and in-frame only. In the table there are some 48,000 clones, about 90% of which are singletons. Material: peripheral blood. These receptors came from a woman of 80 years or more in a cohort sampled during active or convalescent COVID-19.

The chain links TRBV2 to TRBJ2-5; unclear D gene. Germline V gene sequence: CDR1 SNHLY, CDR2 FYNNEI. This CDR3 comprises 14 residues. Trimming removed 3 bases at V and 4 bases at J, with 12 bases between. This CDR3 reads CASSEGPLRETQYF. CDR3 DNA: TGTGCCAGCAGTGAGGGCCCGTTAAGAGAGACCCAGTACTTC.

The CDR3: CASSFLVAGGTDTQYF. The CDR3 DNA sequence: TGCGCCAGCAGCTTCCTCGTGGCAGGGGGCACAGATACGCAGTATTTT. The chain recombines TRBV5-1 with TRBJ2-3; a possible D gene is TRBD1 (6 bases). V gave up 2 bases and J gave up 1 base, with 14 bases separating them. From germline, CDR1 is SGHRS and CDR2 YFSETQ. The CDR3 totals 16 residues. Using reference TRBV5-1 and TRBJ2-3 for the parts outside the CDR3, the full variable domain is KAGVTQTPRYLIKTRGQQVTLSCSPISGHRSVSWYQQTPGQGLQFLFEYFSETQRNKGNFPGRFSGRQFSNSRSEMNVSTLELGDSALYLCASSFLVAGGTDTQYFGPGTRLTVL.

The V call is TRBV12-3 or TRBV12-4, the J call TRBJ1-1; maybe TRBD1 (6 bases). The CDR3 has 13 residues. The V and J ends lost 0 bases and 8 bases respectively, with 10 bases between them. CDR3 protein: CASSLAGQTEAFF. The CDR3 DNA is TGTGCCAGCAGTTTAGCTGGACAGACAGAAGCTTTCTTT.

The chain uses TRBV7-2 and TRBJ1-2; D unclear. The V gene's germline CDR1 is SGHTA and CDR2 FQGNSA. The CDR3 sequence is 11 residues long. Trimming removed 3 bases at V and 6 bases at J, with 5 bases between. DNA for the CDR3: TGTGCCAGCAGCTTCTACGATGGCTACACCTTC. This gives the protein CASSFYDGYTF.

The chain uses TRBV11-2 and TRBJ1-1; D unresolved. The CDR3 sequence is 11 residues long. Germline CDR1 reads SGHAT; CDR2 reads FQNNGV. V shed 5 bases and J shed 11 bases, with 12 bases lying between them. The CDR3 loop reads CASSKNLEAFF. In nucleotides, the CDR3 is TGTGCCAGCAGCAAGAACCTGGAGGCTTTCTTT.

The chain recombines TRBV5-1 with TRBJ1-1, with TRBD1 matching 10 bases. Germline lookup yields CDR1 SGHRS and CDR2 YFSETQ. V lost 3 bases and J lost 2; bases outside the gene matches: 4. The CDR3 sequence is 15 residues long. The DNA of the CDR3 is TGCGCCAGCAGCTATTCGACAGGGGGCAACACTGAAGCTTTCTTT. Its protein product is CASSYSTGGNTEAFF.

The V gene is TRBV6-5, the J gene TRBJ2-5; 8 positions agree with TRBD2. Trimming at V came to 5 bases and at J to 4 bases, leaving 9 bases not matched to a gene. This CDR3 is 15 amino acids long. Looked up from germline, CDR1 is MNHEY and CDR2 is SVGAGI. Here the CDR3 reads CASSKSGGQRETQYF. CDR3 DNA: TGTGCCAGCAGTAAAAGCGGGGGTCAGCGAGAGACCCAGTACTTC.

CDR3 amino acids: CASSTRGTEAFF. CDR3 coding DNA: TGTGCCAGTAGTACCCGGGGGACTGAAGCTTTCTTT. V and J are TRBV19 and TRBJ1-1; D may be TRBD1 (5 bases). V was pared by 4 bases and J by 5 bases, with 8 bases between. Germline CDR1 LNHDA, CDR2 SQIVND (reference sequence). The CDR3 is 12 residues long. The full variable domain, rest sourced from reference TRBV19 and TRBJ1-1, is DGGITQSPKYLFRKEGQNVTLSCEQNLNHDAMYWYRQDPGQGLRLIYYSQIVNDFQKGDIAEGYSVSREKKESFPLTVTSAQKNPTAFYLCASSTRGTEAFFGQGTRLTVV.

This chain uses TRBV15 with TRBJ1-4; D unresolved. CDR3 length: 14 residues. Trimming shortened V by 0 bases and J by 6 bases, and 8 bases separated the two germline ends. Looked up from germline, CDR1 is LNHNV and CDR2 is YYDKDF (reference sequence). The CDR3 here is CATSRDLADEKLFF. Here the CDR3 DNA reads TGTGCCACCAGCAGAGATTTGGCAGATGAAAAACTGTTTTTT.

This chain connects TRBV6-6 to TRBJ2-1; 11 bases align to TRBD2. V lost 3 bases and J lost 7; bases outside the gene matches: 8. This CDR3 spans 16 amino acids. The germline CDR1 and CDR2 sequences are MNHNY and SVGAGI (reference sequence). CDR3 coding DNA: TGTGCCAGCAGTTATGTTTTGACTAGCGGGGTAAATGAGCAGTTCTTC. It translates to CASSYVLTSGVNEQFF.

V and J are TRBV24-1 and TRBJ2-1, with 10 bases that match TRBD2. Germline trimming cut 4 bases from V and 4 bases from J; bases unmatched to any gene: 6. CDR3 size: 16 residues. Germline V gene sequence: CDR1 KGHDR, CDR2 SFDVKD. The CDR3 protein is CATSEAASGRYNEQFF. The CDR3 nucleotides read TGTGCCACCAGTGAGGCGGCTAGCGGGAGATACAATGAGCAGTTCTTC.

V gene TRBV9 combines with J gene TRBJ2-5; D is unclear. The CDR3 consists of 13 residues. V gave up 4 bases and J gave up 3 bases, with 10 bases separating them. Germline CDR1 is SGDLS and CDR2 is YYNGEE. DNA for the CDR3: TGTGCCAGCAGCATACACCCCGAAGAGACCCAGTACTTC. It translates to CASSIHPEETQYF.

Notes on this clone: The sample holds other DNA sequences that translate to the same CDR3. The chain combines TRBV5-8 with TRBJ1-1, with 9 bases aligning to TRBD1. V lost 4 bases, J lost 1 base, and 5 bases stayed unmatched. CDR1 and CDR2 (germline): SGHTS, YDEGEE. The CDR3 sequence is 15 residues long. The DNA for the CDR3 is TGTGCCAGCAGCCGTACGGGACAGGGGAACACTGAAGCTTTCTTT. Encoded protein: CASSRTGQGNTEAFF.

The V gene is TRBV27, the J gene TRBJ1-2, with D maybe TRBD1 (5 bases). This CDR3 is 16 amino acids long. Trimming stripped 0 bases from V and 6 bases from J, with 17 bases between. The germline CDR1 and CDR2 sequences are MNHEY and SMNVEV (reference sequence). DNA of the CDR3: TGTGCCAGCAGTTTATCTTTGGGGTCAGGGTATCATGGCTACACCTTC. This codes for CASSLSLGSGYHGYTF.

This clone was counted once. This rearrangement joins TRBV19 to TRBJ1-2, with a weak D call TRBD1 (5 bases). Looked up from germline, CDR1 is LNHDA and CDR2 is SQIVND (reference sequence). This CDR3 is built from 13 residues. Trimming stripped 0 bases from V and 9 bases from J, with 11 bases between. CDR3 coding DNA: TGTGCCAGTAGTATAGAAGACAGCACGAGCTACACCTTC. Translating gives CASSIEDSTSYTF. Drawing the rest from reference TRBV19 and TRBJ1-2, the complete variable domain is DGGITQSPKYLFRKEGQNVTLSCEQNLNHDAMYWYRQDPGQGLRLIYYSQIVNDFQKGDIAEGYSVSREKKESFPLTVTSAQKNPTAFYLCASSIEDSTSYTFGSGTRLTVV.

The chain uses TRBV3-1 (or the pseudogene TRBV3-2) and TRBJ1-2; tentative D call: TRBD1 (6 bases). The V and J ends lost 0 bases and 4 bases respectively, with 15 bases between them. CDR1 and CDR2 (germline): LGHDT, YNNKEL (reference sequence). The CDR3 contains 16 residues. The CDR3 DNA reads TGTGCCAGCAGCCAAGAGGGGGCCAGGGGACCCTATGGCTACACCTTC. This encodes CASSQEGARGPYGYTF.

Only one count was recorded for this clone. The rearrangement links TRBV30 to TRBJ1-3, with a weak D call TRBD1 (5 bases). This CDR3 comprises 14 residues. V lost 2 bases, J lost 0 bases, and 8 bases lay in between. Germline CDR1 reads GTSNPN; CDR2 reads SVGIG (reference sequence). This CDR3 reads CAWSRTHSGNTIYF. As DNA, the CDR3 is TGTGCCTGGAGTCGGACACACTCTGGAAACACCATATATTTT.